Given below is one T cell receptor (beta chain) in context. What it binds is not known. This clone may be a read error of a much larger clone one base away. Template material for amplifying TCR beta CDR3 regions consisted of RNA transcripts. The primer set for the first-round RT-PCR of the TCR CDR3 was HTBI. TCRdb used MiXCR to reprocess the multiplex PCR reads, holding one entry per CDR3 protein. This table has about 260,000 distinct CDR3 sequences, roughly 20% appearing once. This sample is drawn from a study of T cells in Graves' hyperthyroidism and ophthalmopathy. Across the whole study: Peripheral blood was acquired at first diagnosis, ahead of any therapy whatsoever.

The trim removed 7 bases at V and 5 bases at J, leaving 13 bases unmatched. The CDR3 is made up of 16 amino acids. Germline V gene lookup returns CDR1 SQVTM and CDR2 ANQGSEA. The source of the PBMCs was roughly 10 ml of fresh peripheral blood. Overall study findings and caveats: Ophthalmopathy prediction by the model preceded onset by a median about 6.3 months.

The material sequenced was blood. The rearrangement joins TRBV29-1 to TRBJ2-3; 12 bases map to TRBD1. The receptor comes from a man aged 25-45 years with Graves' ophthalmopathy. The CDR3 DNA sequence: TGCAGCGCTGGGGGACAGGGGGCGGCGGTAAGAGATACGCAGTATTTT. Amino acid sequence: CSAGGQGAAVRDTQYF.